Listed below are T cell receptor beta chains from one sample, sequenced in a study of T cells expressing NK-cell markers. For each CDR3 protein, TCRdb gives one entry from its re-call of the 5' RACE reads, without DNA. Its listing shows 350,000 to 450,000 distinct CDR3 sequences. The material sequenced was blood T cells: a sorted CD56 or NKG2C T cell subset, CD4+ or CD8+ T cells, or bulk PBMC T cells (not recorded which). These receptors were collected from a man aged 18 to 69 in good health. Each CDR3 is given with its conserved first and last residue.

J gene,V gene,CDR3 protein
TRBJ2-3,TRBV3-1,CASSQDPLAGNSDTQYF
TRBJ2-4,TRBV30,CAAGWPSRINIQYF
TRBJ2-1,TRBV11-2,CASSLDSGLHEQFF
TRBJ2-1,TRBV24-1,CATSDVEPYNEQFF
TRBJ2-5,TRBV7-9,CASSLGVSRDNHQETQYF
TRBJ1-1,TRBV7-9,CASREQGLASTEAFF
TRBJ2-1,TRBV5-1,CASSVIGGTFSYNEQFF
TRBJ1-2,TRBV5-1,CASSVGQGFGYTF
TRBJ2-1,TRBV5-1,CASSLLQGNEQFF
TRBJ1-6,TRBV11-2,CASSPTPSYNSPLHF
TRBJ2-7,TRBV5-4,CASSEDRYEQYF
TRBJ2-1,TRBV3-1,CASSQGTIIQLF
TRBJ2-4,TRBV6-2/TRBV6-3,CASSYSLGPPMGVGAKNIQYF
TRBJ2-1,TRBV6-5,CASSFTSFSYNEQFF
TRBJ2-7,TRBV28,CASSRLAGLNEQYF
TRBJ1-6,TRBV6-5,CASSYSTLVQGGPNSPLHF
TRBJ1-1,TRBV3-1,CASRRRDSGVLTEAFF
TRBJ1-5,TRBV18,CASSPQGQPQHF
TRBJ2-5,TRBV5-1,CASSLTGNLQETQYF
TRBJ2-5,TRBV9,CASSVEPGKVETQYF
TRBJ2-5,TRBV7-9,CASSLGQGGRETQYF
TRBJ2-3,TRBV20-1,CSASARGLFTDTQYF
TRBJ2-1,TRBV20-1,CSARTGKAPYNEQFF
TRBJ2-4,TRBV11-2,CASSYIFDRLGATKNIQYF
TRBJ1-4,TRBV25-1,CASSENAEEKLFF
TRBJ1-2,TRBV6-5,CASSYDPQDPYGYTF
TRBJ1-1,TRBV9,CASSVGGTGRMGLNTEAFF
TRBJ2-3,TRBV5-4,CASSDGGDFTDTQYF
TRBJ1-1,TRBV25-1,CASSRSGLEAFF
TRBJ2-7,TRBV7-9,CASSPRLGSYEQYF
TRBJ1-5,TRBV6-1,CASSQKRGQQPQHF
TRBJ1-1,TRBV5-1,CASSLVTTPTGEAFF
TRBJ1-3,TRBV29-1,CSVVTPGNTIYF
TRBJ2-1,TRBV3-1,CASSQFSVDEQFF
TRBJ1-2,TRBV15,CATSRDQVDYGYTF
TRBJ1-4,TRBV28,CASSRGTGTNEKLFF
TRBJ2-1,TRBV24-1,CATSDLRGNNEQFF
TRBJ2-3,TRBV11-2,CASLGGSGGHGDTQYF
TRBJ2-7,TRBV5-1,CASSLGTSGGPRYF